This T cell receptor beta chain was sequenced in a study of blood T cell repertoires in COVID-19. Turning to the study itself: Acute and convalescent COVID-19 specimens originated in the United States, Italy and Spain. PBMCs, B-cell-depleted T cells, or T cells were the source of the cDNA or gDNA that made up the material.

Germline lookup yields CDR1 SGHTA and CDR2 FQGTGA. This CDR3 spans 14 amino acids. With 3 bases removed from V and 5 bases from J, the gap between germline ends came to 8 bases. As originally analysed: Reference gene primer amplification in the assay estimated nucleated cell counts. Profiled with immunoSEQ multiplex PCR; TCRdb holds only in-frame clones, not every one. D and trimming were read from the DNA, whereas the V and J calls and clone size are those reported in that table. The table shows hundreds of thousands of clones, with around 87% occurring only once. Patients of the Seattle cohort, enrolled during active infection, were followed longitudinally.

Sequenced input: peripheral blood. The genes are TRBV7-3 and TRBJ1-6; the D gene is possibly TRBD1 (6 bases). The TCR sequence derives from a woman in her sixties or seventies with COVID-19, enrolled during active disease. The CDR3 here is CASSLGQNNSPLHF. The DNA of the CDR3 is TGTGCCAGCAGCTTGGGACAAAATAATTCACCCCTCCACTTT.